What follows describes a single TCR beta chain. The antigen remains unidentified. Method: immunoSEQ multiplex PCR; TCRdb's copy keeps in-frame clones and lacks some. The sample has tens of thousands of clones, over 85% seen once; the top ten hold 3.6%. These data are taken from a study of cytomegalovirus exposure and HLA in healthy donors. The study, taken as a whole, reports: Rarity held for most TCR sequences, but there were some public TCRs that occurred in many donors. The TCR clusters that emerged in the first cohort tended, a later analysis found, to co-occur in the approximately 130 validation repertoires.

Deletions cut 3 bases from V and 7 bases from J, with 7 bases between. CDR3 length: 11 residues. Germline loops: CDR1 KGHSH, CDR2 LQKENI. The genes are TRBV18 and TRBJ2-7; the D is unclear. The specimen was PBMCs. The receptor's source is a woman aged 25 to 39 in good health and CMV-seronegative. The CDR3 DNA reads TGTGCCAGCTCACCCTCCCGTGAGCAGTACTTC. Protein: CASSPSREQYF.